Following are 30 T cell receptor beta chains from one sample sequenced in a study of T cell clonality in common variable immunodeficiency. Findings and limits, study-wide: Reportedly, TCR beta sequences from common variable immunodeficiency showed fewer deletions and N-nucleotide insertions.

No cognate antigen is known for these TCRs. Sequencing was performed with immunoSEQ multiplex PCR; in TCRdb, only in-frame clones are kept and a portion is missing. The sample holds fewer than 15,000 clones, and no clone turns up only once. Input material: peripheral blood mononuclear cells. Every receptor here comes from a human donor with common variable immunodeficiency.

This clone was counted a few times. The read finishes 3 residues shy of the CDR3 end, and the germline J gene is used to complete it. The rearrangement links TRBV29-1 to TRBJ2-7, with 8 positions matching TRBD2. Germline V CDR1 and CDR2: SQVTM, ANQGSEA. With 2 bases clipped from V and 0 bases from J, the junction kept 12 bases outside the gene matches. CDR3 length: 17 amino acids. The sequenced part of the CDR3 DNA is TGCAGCGTTGAAATCCAGCCCCTAGCGGGCCACTCCTACGAG. Amino acids: CSVEIQPLAGHSYE. The complete CDR3 sequence is CSVEIQPLAGHSYEQYF.

Regarding this clone: The sequence runs out 3 residues before the end of the CDR3; the remainder is reconstructed from the germline J gene. The chain carries TRBV6-2 or TRBV6-3 and TRBJ1-6; 8 bases fit TRBD1. The J segment lost 9 bases and the V segment lost 2 bases, leaving 12 bases of the junction unmatched. The CDR3 spans 17 residues. CDR1 and CDR2 from the germline V gene are MNHEY and SVGEGT. This CDR3 is CASSYGTGAWGISPLHF. The sequenced part of the CDR3 DNA is TGTGCCAGCAGTTACGGGACAGGTGCTTGGGGGATTTCACCC.

A note on this clone: Sequencing ends 3 residues short of the CDR3 end; the germline J gene provides the rest. This rearrangement joins TRBV18 to TRBJ2-3; a weak D match, TRBD2 (6 bases). With 6 bases removed from V and 0 bases from J, the gap between germline ends came to 10 bases. CDR3 length: 14 amino acids. Germline assignment: CDR1 KGHSH and CDR2 LQKENI. The CDR3 loop is CASSSGVSTDTQYF. Partial CDR3 DNA: TGTGCCAGCTCGTCGGGGGTTAGCACAGATACG. The variable domain in full, with the rest retrieved from reference TRBV18 and TRBJ2-3, is NAGVMQNPRHLVRRRGQEARLRCSPMKGHSHVYWYRQLPEEGLKFMVYLQKENIIDESGMPKERFSAEFPKEGPSILRIQQVVRGDSAAYFCASSSGVSTDTQYFGPGTRLTVL.

With regard to this clone: The read ends 3 residues before the CDR3 terminus; that terminus is restored from the germline J gene. The chain couples TRBV23-1 to TRBJ2-1, with D perhaps matching TRBD2 (6 bases). TRBV23-1 is labeled an ORF, and its function is uncertain. Deletions cut 9 bases from V and 2 bases from J, with 17 bases between. The CDR3 totals 15 residues. The CDR3 protein is CARHVGGRTYNEQFF. The CDR3 bases that were read are TGCGCCAGGCACGTGGGGGGACGGACCTACAATGAG.

This clone was found a few times. The CDR3 end is not reached by the read, which stops 3 residues before it; the germline J gene fills it in. V is TRBV7-2 and J is TRBJ2-1, with D hard to call. Germline lookup yields CDR1 SGHTA and CDR2 FQGNSA. The germline V and J ends were trimmed by 5 bases and 7 bases, with 6 bases remaining between them. This CDR3 comprises 11 residues. The CDR3 spells CASSPKNEQFF. The sequenced CDR3 bases are TGTGCCAGCAGCCCAAAAAATGAG.

The CDR3 loop reads CASSFDPLARGEETQYF. The CDR3 DNA, read in part, is TGTGCCAGCAGCTTCGACCCGTTGGCCAGGGGTGAAGAGACC. This rearrangement joins TRBV7-6 to TRBJ2-5, with D possibly matching TRBD1 (6 bases). The CDR3 goes on 3 residues after the read ends, and that part is filled in from the germline J gene. Trimming took off 3 bases at V and 3 bases at J, with 20 bases between the two ends. Germline CDR1 SGHVS, CDR2 FNYEAQ. This CDR3 comprises 17 residues. The variable domain in full, completed from reference TRBV7-6 and TRBJ2-5, reads GAGVSQSPRYKVTKRGQDVALRCDPISGHVSLYWYRQALGQGPEFLTYFNYEAQQDKSGLPNDRFSAERPEGSISTLTIQRTEQRDSAMYRCASSFDPLARGEETQYFGPGTRLLVL.

At least ten counts were recorded for this clone. The read comes to an end 3 residues before the CDR3 does, leaving the germline J gene to fill in the end. The chain joins TRBV18 to TRBJ2-6; no definite D call. The germline V gene has CDR1 KGHSH and CDR2 LQKENI. There are 16 residues in the CDR3. Trimming left V 5 bases short and J 0 bases short, with 11 bases between. CDR3 sequence reads: CASSSTVTSGANVLTF. CDR3 bases read: TGTGCCAGCTCATCTACCGTCACCTCTGGGGCCAACGTC.

In the case of this clone: Read sequence stops 3 residues before the CDR3 end, and the germline J gene provides the missing end. The chain recombines TRBV7-3 with TRBJ2-4; 9 bases fit TRBD1. Germline CDR1 reads SGHTA; CDR2 reads FQGTGA. V lost 3 bases, J lost 6 bases, and 9 bases stayed unmatched. The CDR3 length is 16 residues. The sequenced part of the CDR3 DNA is TGTGCCAGCAGCTTGGATCCGTCGACAGGGGGAAACATT. It is translated as CASSLDPSTGGNI. The complete CDR3 sequence is CASSLDPSTGGNIQYF.

This clone was observed a handful of times. The part of the CDR3 DNA that was read is TGTGCCTGGCACTGGGGACAGGACTATGGC. It is translated as CAWHWGQDYG. The entire CDR3 protein reads CAWHWGQDYGYTF. The V and J genes are TRBV30 and TRBJ1-2; 8 bases map to TRBD1. The CDR3 end falls 3 residues outside the read, so it is completed with the germline J gene. Germline CDR1 reads GTSNPN; CDR2 reads SVGIG (reference sequence). The CDR3 spans 13 residues. With 5 bases clipped from V and 3 bases from J, the junction kept 5 bases outside the gene matches.

By share of the sample, this clone is medium-sized (0.01 to 0.1%). The read ends 3 residues early relative to the CDR3; the germline J gene fills the gap. The chain couples TRBV19 to TRBJ1-4, with 8 bases matching TRBD1. Germline CDR1 and CDR2: LNHDA and SQIVND (reference sequence). The CDR3 contains 15 residues. V lost 7 bases to trimming and J lost 8 bases; unmatched junction nucleotides: 12. The CDR3 loop is CASKSGDRIQEKLFF. CDR3 bases read: TGTGCCAGTAAGTCCGGGGACAGGATTCAGGAAAAA.

This clone was seen many times. The sequenced fragment ends 3 residues before the CDR3 boundary, so the rest is inferred from the germline J gene. The chain recombines TRBV7-9 with TRBJ1-1; unclear D gene. The CDR3 consists of 11 residues. Germline-derived CDR1 and CDR2 are SEHNR and FQNEAQ (reference sequence). CDR3 sequence reads: CASSYLALAFF. The sequenced part of the CDR3 DNA is TGTGCCAGCAGCTATCTTGCACTA.

Comments on this clone: The CDR3 end lies 3 residues beyond the end of the read and is filled in from the germline J gene. This chain uses TRBV19 with TRBJ1-1; D is possibly TRBD1 (5 bases). V lost 7 bases, J lost 6 bases, and 18 bases lay in between. There are 14 residues in the CDR3. The V gene's germline CDR1 is LNHDA and CDR2 SQIVND (reference sequence). The CDR3 sequence: CASTLGQGEAEAFF. CDR3 DNA, as far as it was read: TGTGCCAGTACCTTGGGGCAGGGAGAGGCTGAA.

This clone showed up just a few times. The read ends 3 residues before the CDR3 terminus; that terminus is restored from the germline J gene. The chain uses TRBV2 and TRBJ2-1; 7 bases agree with TRBD1. Looked up from germline, CDR1 is SNHLY and CDR2 is FYNNEI. The CDR3 sequence is 14 residues long. V trimming: 7 bases; J trimming: 4 bases; junction bases outside the gene matches: 7. CDR3 residues: CASTVRGIYNEQFF. The sequenced CDR3 bases are TGTGCCAGCACCGTCAGGGGGATATACAATGAG.

In regard to this clone: From the germline J gene comes the end of the CDR3, since the read stops 3 residues before it. This chain joins TRBV19 and TRBJ2-1; 12 bases agree with TRBD2. The trim removed 1 base at V and 7 bases at J, leaving 8 bases unmatched. CDR3 length: 17 amino acids. Germline CDR1 is LNHDA and CDR2 is SQIVND (reference sequence). CDR3 DNA, as far as it was read: TGTGCCAGTAGTATAGTCCCCCTAGCGGGGGGGCCGAATGAG. This encodes CASSIVPLAGGPNE. The full CDR3 reads CASSIVPLAGGPNEQFF.

Regarding this clone: The sequence runs out 3 residues before the end of the CDR3; the remainder is reconstructed from the germline J gene. The rearrangement links TRBV5-1 to TRBJ2-3; D may be TRBD1 or TRBD2 (5 bases each). CDR3 length equals 17 residues. Between the trimmed V and J ends, which lost 0 bases and 0 bases, there was a span of 14 bases. Per the germline V gene, CDR1 is SGHRS and CDR2 is YFSETQ. CDR3 loop: CASSLEGRLISTDTQYF. The part of the CDR3 DNA that was read is TGCGCCAGCAGCTTGGAGGGGAGACTGATTAGCACAGATACG.

In this sample, this clone turned up a few times. The CDR3 extends 3 residues past the end of the read, so its final part is completed from the germline J gene. The genes are TRBV7-9 and TRBJ1-1, with TRBD1 as a possible D gene (6 bases). This CDR3 contains 15 residues. V lost 5 bases, J lost 2 bases, and 15 bases lay in between. Per the germline V gene, CDR1 is SEHNR and CDR2 is FQNEAQ (reference sequence). The covered CDR3 bases are TGTGCCAGCAGCCCTCCTTCAGGGGCTAACACTGAA. Translation gives CASSPPSGANTE. The whole CDR3 is CASSPPSGANTEAFF.

Only a few counts were recorded for this clone. From the germline J gene comes the end of the CDR3, since the read stops 3 residues before it. The genes are TRBV19 and TRBJ1-2, with a possible D match to TRBD1 (6 bases). The CDR3 has 13 amino acids. Trimming removed 6 bases from V and 6 bases from J, with 14 bases in between. Germline V lookup: CDR1 LNHDA, CDR2 SQIVND (reference sequence). The DNA read from the CDR3 is TGTGCCAGTAGGGAAAACAGGGTAGATGGC. This gives the protein CASRENRVDG. The CDR3 in its entirety is CASRENRVDGYTF.

This clone was picked up a small number of times. CDR3 bases read: TGTGCCAGCAGTGAAGCGCTGACAGGGAGAGGCCAAGAGACC. It is translated as CASSEALTGRGQET. The CDR3 as a whole reads CASSEALTGRGQETQYF. V and J are TRBV2 and TRBJ2-5, with 7 bases fitting TRBD1. With the read ending 3 residues before the CDR3 end, the germline J gene is used to fill in that end. The CDR3 covers 17 residues. The V segment lost 0 bases and the J segment 1 base; nucleotides outside the gene matches: 8. Looked up from germline, CDR1 is SNHLY and CDR2 is FYNNEI.

Concerning this clone: The missing CDR3 end, 3 residues past where the read stops, is filled in from the germline J gene. This sequence joins TRBV6-1 and TRBJ2-5; maybe TRBD1 (6 bases). The CDR3 loop spans 14 amino acids. Germline-derived CDR1 and CDR2 are MNHNS and SASEGT. V was cut by 6 bases and J by 5 bases, with 16 bases left in between. The covered CDR3 bases are TGTGCCAGCAGAGAACGAAACAGGGCGGAGACC. It translates to CASRERNRAET. The CDR3 as a whole reads CASRERNRAETQYF.

At least ten counts were recorded for this clone. The read gets to within 3 residues of the CDR3 end, and the germline J gene fills in the rest. The chain combines TRBV29-1 with TRBJ2-7; 12 positions match TRBD1. The CDR3 is made up of 13 amino acids. The ends lost 4 bases at V and 4 bases at J; junction bases unmatched: 2. Per the germline V gene, CDR1 is SQVTM and CDR2 is ANQGSEA. This chain's CDR3 is CSVGDRGRYEQYF. CDR3 DNA (partial): TGCAGCGTTGGGGACAGGGGGCGGTACGAG.

A note on this clone: The CDR3 end falls 3 residues outside the read, so it is completed with the germline J gene. V is TRBV19 and J is TRBJ2-1; possible D gene TRBD1, 5 bases. The CDR3 contains 14 residues. V lost 6 bases, J lost 7 bases, and 16 bases lay in between. The germline CDR1 and CDR2 sequences are LNHDA and SQIVND (reference sequence). The part of the CDR3 DNA that was read is TGTGCCAGTAGGGGGCAGGGAATAGGAAATGAG. Protein: CASRGQGIGNE. The entire CDR3 protein is CASRGQGIGNEQFF.

On this clone: The read halts 3 residues ahead of the CDR3 end, with the missing end drawn from the germline J gene. The gene calls are TRBV30 and TRBJ1-3; the match to TRBD1 covers 8 bases. With V trimmed by 2 bases and J by 0 bases, 6 bases remained unmatched. This CDR3 spans 16 amino acids. The germline V gene encodes CDR1 GTSNPN and CDR2 SVGIG (reference sequence). The CDR3 spells CAWSLGQDHSGNTIYF. CDR3 bases read: TGTGCCTGGAGTCTGGGACAGGACCACTCTGGAAACACC.

In the case of this clone: The read stops 3 residues short of the end of the CDR3; the missing end is completed from the germline J gene. V usage is TRBV6-4 and J usage is TRBJ2-3, with TRBD2 matching over 7 bases. V lost 2 bases and J lost 6; bases outside the gene matches: 11. The CDR3 runs 16 residues. Per germline, CDR1 MRHNA and CDR2 SNTAGT. CDR3 bases read: TGTGCCAGCAGTGACCAACTAGCGTCCCGTTTTGATACG. It encodes CASSDQLASRFDT. The complete CDR3 protein is CASSDQLASRFDTQYF.

This clone is judged medium-sized. The CDR3 end falls 3 residues outside the read, so it is completed with the germline J gene. The chain couples TRBV20-1 to TRBJ2-5; 8 bases match TRBD1. Germline V CDR1 and CDR2: DFQATT, SNEGSKA (reference sequence). V lost 6 bases and J lost 2; bases outside the gene matches: 11. This CDR3 comprises 15 residues. The covered CDR3 bases are TGCAGTGCCCAACGTGCAGGGGGCTCTCAAGAGACC. It encodes CSAQRAGGSQET. Given in full, the CDR3 is CSAQRAGGSQETQYF.

Points on this clone: With the read ending 3 residues before the CDR3 end, the germline J gene is used to fill in that end. The chain has TRBV18 and TRBJ1-5; 7 positions match TRBD1. The CDR3 contains 13 residues. V gave up 5 bases and J gave up 7 bases; unmatched junction bases: 5. Germline-derived CDR1 and CDR2 are KGHSH and LQKENI. The DNA read from the CDR3 is TGTGCCAGCTCATCGGGACAGCTCCAGCCC. It yields the protein CASSSGQLQP. From start to end, the CDR3 is CASSSGQLQPQHF.

With respect to this clone: Sequencing ends 3 residues short of the CDR3 end; the germline J gene provides the rest. The chain joins TRBV30 to TRBJ1-2; 10 positions match TRBD1. The CDR3 is 15 residues long. Germline CDR1 reads GTSNPN; CDR2 reads SVGIG (reference sequence). J gave up 7 bases and V 2 bases, and 10 bases lay outside the gene matches. The CDR3 reads CAWSTDRGLVSGYTF. Incomplete CDR3 DNA: TGTGCCTGGAGTACCGACAGGGGGCTGGTGTCTGGC.

This clone is medium-sized in the sample. The CDR3 spells CASSVAGAETQYF. CDR3 DNA (partial): TGTGCCAGCAGCGTAGCAGGGGCAGAGACC. The chain carries TRBV9 and TRBJ2-5; D possibly corresponds to TRBD1 (6 bases). The read is 3 residues too short to cover the CDR3 end, so that end is filled in from the germline J gene. The CDR3 extends over 13 amino acids. The germline gives CDR1 SGDLS, CDR2 YYNGEE. Trimming took off 0 bases at V and 4 bases at J, with 7 bases between the two ends.

With regard to this clone: The DNA ends 3 residues before the CDR3 does, and the rest of the CDR3 is filled in from the germline J gene. The chain links TRBV19 to TRBJ2-7; 9 bases line up with TRBD1. CDR1 is LNHDA and CDR2 is SQIVND in the germline V gene (reference sequence). Losses at the gene ends were 6 bases for V and 1 base for J; bases not matched to a gene: 4. The CDR3 consists of 14 residues. CDR3 DNA (partial): TGTGCCAGTAGGATTGGGACAGGGTCCTACGAG. This sequence encodes CASRIGTGSYE. The entire CDR3 sequence reads CASRIGTGSYEQYF. The variable domain in full, with the rest retrieved from reference TRBV19 and TRBJ2-7, is DGGITQSPKYLFRKEGQNVTLSCEQNLNHDAMYWYRQDPGQGLRLIYYSQIVNDFQKGDIAEGYSVSREKKESFPLTVTSAQKNPTAFYLCASRIGTGSYEQYFGPGTRLTVT.

This clone was detected only a few times. The DNA ends 3 residues before the CDR3 does, and the rest of the CDR3 is filled in from the germline J gene. The chain links TRBV10-3 to TRBJ2-7, with a weak D call TRBD1 (5 bases). The CDR3 sequence is 15 residues long. Germline V CDR1 and CDR2: ENHRY, SYGVKD. The V gene lost 2 bases and the J gene lost 3 bases, with 14 bases spanning the gap. Incomplete CDR3 DNA: TGTGCCATCAGTGAGGGGGCAGACCGACTCTACGAG. Translating it yields CAISEGADRLYE. From start to end, the CDR3 is CAISEGADRLYEQYF.

This clone turned up a few times. The read finishes 3 residues shy of the CDR3 end, and the germline J gene is used to complete it. J is TRBJ1-4 and V is TRBV18; D uncertain. The CDR3 spans 16 residues. Germline CDR1 reads KGHSH; CDR2 reads LQKENI. The V and J ends lost 5 bases and 8 bases respectively, with 21 bases between them. The CDR3 loop reads CASSTAAGGSGEKLFF. CDR3 bases read: TGTGCCAGCTCAACCGCCGCGGGAGGGTCCGGGGAAAAA.